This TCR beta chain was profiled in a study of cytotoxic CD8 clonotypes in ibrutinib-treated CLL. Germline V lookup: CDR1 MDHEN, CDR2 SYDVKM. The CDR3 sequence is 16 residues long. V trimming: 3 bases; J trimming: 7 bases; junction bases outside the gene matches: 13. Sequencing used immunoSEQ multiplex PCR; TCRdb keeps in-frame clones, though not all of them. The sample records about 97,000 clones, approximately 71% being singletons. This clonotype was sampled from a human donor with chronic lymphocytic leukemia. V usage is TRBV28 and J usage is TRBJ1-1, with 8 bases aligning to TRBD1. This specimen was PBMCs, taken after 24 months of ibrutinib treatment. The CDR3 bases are TGTGCCAGCAGTTTTCGTCGCCACCAGGGGGCCAATGAAGCTTTCTTT. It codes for CASSFRRHQGANEAFF.